The table lists the clone carrying this TCR beta chain with a count of one. Using immunoSEQ multiplex PCR, the repertoire was profiled, and TCRdb retains in-frame clones only, with some absent. In the table there are roughly 86,000 clones, about nine tenths of which are singletons. This sample was included in a study of control samples from healthy donors and cancer patients. The CDR3 contains 14 residues. With 5 bases removed from V and 2 bases from J, the gap between germline ends came to 14 bases. From germline, CDR1 is SGHNT and CDR2 YYREEE (reference sequence). Material for sequencing was blood. The sequence was obtained from a man under 40 in good health. The chain uses TRBV5-4 and TRBJ2-7; unclear D gene. This chain's CDR3 is CASSMAVGTYEQYF. The CDR3 DNA reads TGTGCCAGCAGTATGGCCGTGGGGACCTACGAGCAGTACTTC.